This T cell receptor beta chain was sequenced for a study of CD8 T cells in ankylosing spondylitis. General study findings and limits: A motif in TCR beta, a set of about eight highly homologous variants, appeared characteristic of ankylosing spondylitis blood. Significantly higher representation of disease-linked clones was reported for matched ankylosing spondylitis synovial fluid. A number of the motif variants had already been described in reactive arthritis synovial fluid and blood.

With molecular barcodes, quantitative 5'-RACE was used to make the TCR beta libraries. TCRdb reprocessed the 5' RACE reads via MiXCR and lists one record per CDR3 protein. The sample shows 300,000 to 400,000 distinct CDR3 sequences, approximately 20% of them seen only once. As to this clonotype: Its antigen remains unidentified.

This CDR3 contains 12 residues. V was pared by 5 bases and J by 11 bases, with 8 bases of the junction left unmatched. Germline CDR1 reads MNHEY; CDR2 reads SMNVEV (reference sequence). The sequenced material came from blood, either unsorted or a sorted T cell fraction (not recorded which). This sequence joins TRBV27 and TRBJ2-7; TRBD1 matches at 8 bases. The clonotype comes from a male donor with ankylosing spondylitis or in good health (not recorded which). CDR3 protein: CASSDPDREKYF. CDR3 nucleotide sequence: TGTGCCAGCAGTGATCCGGACAGGGAAAAGTACTTC.